Shown below are 22 T cell receptor beta chains from a single sample sequenced in a study of T cells of healthy individuals. MiXCR was run by TCRdb on the 5' RACE reads, yielding one entry per CDR3 protein. The data hold tens of thousands of distinct CDR3 sequences, with about 16% observed a single time. The receptors were sampled from a human donor in good health.

This clonotype was counted between two and nine times. This chain joins TRBV5-6 and TRBJ2-1, with TRBD2 matching 11 bases. CDR3 size: 17 residues. Germline CDR1 and CDR2: SGHDT and YYEEEE. With 4 bases clipped from V and 1 base from J, the junction kept 7 bases outside the gene matches. The CDR3 loop reads CASSPRTSGQSYNEQFF. DNA for the CDR3: TGTGCCAGCAGCCCTCGGACTAGCGGGCAATCCTACAATGAGCAGTTCTTC.

Concerning this clonotype itself: The CDR3 carries no conserved terminal phenylalanine or tryptophan, so it likely arises from a read error. This rearrangement joins TRBV7-9 to TRBJ1-2; weak D call: TRBD1 (6 bases). Germline CDR1 is SEHNR and CDR2 is FQNEAQ (reference sequence). CDR3 length: 16 amino acids. V was shortened by 1 base and J by 5 bases, with 17 bases between the two germline ends. DNA for the CDR3: TGTGCCAGCAGCTTAGAATCAGGGGCGTTGTTGTATGGCTACACCTCC. The encoded protein is CASSLESGALLYGYTS.

This clonotype was seen a single time. V is TRBV6-1 and J is TRBJ2-3, with D unresolved. Germline CDR1 is MNHNS and CDR2 is SASEGT. Trimming cost V 0 bases and J 4 bases, with 11 bases left between them. The length of the CDR3 is 15 residues. This CDR3 reads CASSEAYQSPDTQYF. In DNA, the CDR3 is TGTGCCAGCAGTGAAGCATACCAATCCCCAGATACGCAGTATTTT.

This clonotype was seen a handful of times. This chain joins TRBV28 and TRBJ2-1; D is uncertain. Germline-derived CDR1 and CDR2 are MDHEN and SYDVKM. Trimming pared 5 bases from V and 7 bases from J, leaving 12 bases between. This CDR3 spans 13 amino acids. The CDR3 DNA reads as TGTGCCAGCAGTCGCCCGCCAGGAAATGAGCAGTTCTTC. This sequence encodes CASSRPPGNEQFF.

This clonotype was counted many times. The gene calls are TRBV7-9 and TRBJ2-7, with unresolved D. This CDR3 has 14 residues. CDR1 and CDR2 from the germline V gene are SEHNR and FQNEAQ (reference sequence). The V end was cut by 1 base, the J end by 6 bases, with 13 bases between. As DNA, the CDR3 is TGTGCCAGCAGCTTAGAGATTTCCGGCGGCGAGCAGTACTTC. Encoded protein: CASSLEISGGEQYF.

V is TRBV20-1 and J is TRBJ2-5; 9 bases match TRBD1. Germline trimming cut 6 bases from V and 4 bases from J; bases unmatched to any gene: 6. Germline-derived CDR1 and CDR2 are DFQATT and SNEGSKA (reference sequence). The CDR3 is 13 residues long. The DNA for the CDR3 is TGCAGTGCCTTATACAGGGGGCGAGAGACCCAGTACTTC. As protein: CSALYRGRETQYF.

V gene TRBV10-3 combines with J gene TRBJ1-2, with 11 bases fitting TRBD1. Germline V gene data show CDR1 as ENHRY and CDR2 as SYGVKD. V shed 4 bases, J shed 7 bases, and the junction held 5 bases outside the gene matches. The CDR3 is 14 residues long. The CDR3 coding sequence is TGTGCCATCAGTGCGGGACAGGGGGACCGTGGCTACACCTTC. Translating gives CAISAGQGDRGYTF.

V usage is TRBV6-1 and J usage is TRBJ2-7; the match to TRBD1 covers 8 bases. This CDR3 comprises 14 residues. J was trimmed by 2 bases and V by 7 bases; bases with no gene match: 7. CDR1 is MNHNS and CDR2 is SASEGT in the germline V gene. CDR3 sequence: CASKVDRDTYEQYF. The CDR3 DNA reads as TGTGCCAGCAAGGTGGACAGGGATACCTACGAGCAGTACTTC.

This clonotype was counted ten times or more. The V and J genes are TRBV7-2 and TRBJ1-5; 8 positions match TRBD1. Trimming at V came to 5 bases and at J to 5 bases, leaving 5 bases not matched to a gene. Germline values: CDR1 SGHTA, CDR2 FQGNSA. The CDR3 has 14 residues. The CDR3 DNA reads TGTGCCAGCAGCACGAGACAGGGGTATCAGCCCCAGCATTTT. Encoded protein: CASSTRQGYQPQHF.

This clonotype was counted at least ten times. This rearrangement joins TRBV18 to TRBJ2-6; D call uncertain. Trimming shortened V by 1 base and J by 3 bases, and 1 base separated the two germline ends. Germline loops: CDR1 KGHSH, CDR2 LQKENI. The CDR3 runs 13 residues. CDR3 sequence reads: CASSPLGANVLTF. In DNA form, the CDR3 reads TGTGCCAGCTCACCACTTGGGGCCAACGTCCTGACTTTC.

The chain couples TRBV29-1 to TRBJ2-3; D perhaps matches TRBD2 (6 bases). V was shortened by 4 bases and J by 0 bases, with 20 bases between the two germline ends. The CDR3 extends over 17 amino acids. CDR1 and CDR2 from the germline V gene are SQVTM and ANQGSEA. The CDR3 DNA is TGCAGCGTTGTGCTGGACTATACACCAACTAGCACAGATACGCAGTATTTT. Its protein is CSVVLDYTPTSTDTQYF.

This clonotype was observed a few times. The J gene is TRBJ2-2, the V gene TRBV6-5; D perhaps matches TRBD1 (6 bases). The CDR3 sequence is 14 residues long. Between the trimmed V and J ends, which lost 7 bases and 13 bases, there was a span of 22 bases. The germline gives CDR1 MNHEY, CDR2 SVGAGI. The CDR3 nucleotides read TGTGCCAGCAACCGCCTCCAGGGGTCAGGTGGGCTGTTTTTT. Residues: CASNRLQGSGGLFF.

This rearrangement joins TRBV5-1 to TRBJ1-1; perhaps TRBD1 as D (6 bases). CDR1 is SGHRS and CDR2 is YFSETQ in the germline V gene. The CDR3 has 14 amino acids. The V end lost 4 bases, the J end lost 5 bases, and 15 bases lay between the germline ends. For the CDR3, the DNA is TGCGCCAGCAGCCCGTGGACAGAGGGAACTGAAGCTTTCTTT. Its protein is CASSPWTEGTEAFF.

V usage is TRBV3-1 and J usage is TRBJ2-5; TRBD2 matches 7 bases. The V and J ends lost 3 bases and 5 bases, in that order; junction bases with no gene match: 6. Germline CDR1 reads LGHDT; CDR2 reads YNNKEL (reference sequence). The CDR3 runs to 14 residues. Here the CDR3 DNA reads TGTGCCAGCAGCCATCGACTAGCCGCGGAGACCCAGTACTTC. It is translated as CASSHRLAAETQYF.

This clonotype was found many times. The J gene is TRBJ1-6, the V gene TRBV12-3 or TRBV12-4; maybe TRBD1 (5 bases). There are 17 residues in the CDR3. Trimming removed 4 bases at V and 5 bases at J, with 18 bases between. The CDR3 sequence: CASSWGVPGTDNSPLHF. The CDR3 DNA sequence: TGTGCCAGCAGTTGGGGTGTACCGGGGACGGATAATTCACCCCTCCACTTT.

This clonotype came up many times. The chain employs TRBV6-6 and TRBJ2-3; D assignment may be TRBD1 or TRBD2 (5 bases each). Germline V gene data show CDR1 as MNHNY and CDR2 as SVGAGI (reference sequence). V was shortened by 3 bases and J by 4 bases, with 14 bases between the two germline ends. There are 15 residues in the CDR3. The CDR3 DNA is TGTGCCAGCAGTTATCGGGGACGGACCTCAGATACGCAGTATTTT. The encoded protein is CASSYRGRTSDTQYF.

CDR3 in amino acids: CASSRMNTEAFF. CDR3 sequence (DNA): TGTGCCAGCAGTCGTATGAACACTGAAGCTTTCTTT. The chain couples TRBV6-1 to TRBJ1-1; D remains unclear. The CDR3 runs 12 residues. Germline CDR1 MNHNS, CDR2 SASEGT. Trimming left V 5 bases short and J 0 bases short, with 4 bases between.

This sequence joins TRBV12-3 or TRBV12-4 and TRBJ2-3, with D possibly matching TRBD2 (6 bases). The CDR3 extends over 14 amino acids. The V end was cut by 7 bases, the J end by 6 bases, with 17 bases between. CDR3 bases: TGTGCCAGCAACATACGGGCCAGCGGGGATACGCAGTATTTT. Residues: CASNIRASGDTQYF.

This clonotype was detected many times. The gene calls are TRBV6-6 and TRBJ2-4, with D perhaps matching TRBD1 (6 bases). CDR3 length equals 13 residues. V shed 5 bases and J shed 7 bases, with 12 bases lying between them. Germline CDR1 reads MNHNY; CDR2 reads SVGAGI (reference sequence). The CDR3, as DNA: TGTGCCAGCAGTCAGGGGAAGGGTAACATTCAGTACTTC. Amino acids: CASSQGKGNIQYF.

The rearrangement joins TRBV27 to TRBJ2-7; D possibly corresponds to TRBD1 (5 bases). The CDR3 has 15 amino acids. Germline V gives CDR1 MNHEY, CDR2 SMNVEV (reference sequence). V dropped 0 bases and J dropped 4 bases, with 13 bases sitting between them. CDR3 in DNA: TGTGCCAGCAGTTTATCGCAGGGCTCGAGGTACGAGCAGTACTTC. Translating it yields CASSLSQGSRYEQYF.

This clonotype occurred many times. This chain connects TRBV3-1 to TRBJ1-6, with D possibly being TRBD1 (5 bases). Germline CDR1 is LGHDT and CDR2 is YNNKEL (reference sequence). The CDR3 totals 14 residues. Trimming shortened V by 4 bases and J by 10 bases, and 14 bases separated the two germline ends. The CDR3 region has the DNA TGTGCCAGCAGCCCAAGTCAGGGTGGGTCACCCCTCCACTTT. Protein product: CASSPSQGGSPLHF. Looking up the rest from reference TRBV3-1 and TRBJ1-6 gives the full variable domain: DTAVSQTPKYLVTQMGNDKSIKCEQNLGHDTMYWYKQDSKKFLKIMFSYNNKELIINETVPNRFSPKSPDKAHLNLHINSLELGDSAVYFCASSPSQGGSPLHFGNGTRLTVT.

This clonotype was recorded at least ten times. The chain employs TRBV29-1 and TRBJ2-7; TRBD1 might be the D (5 bases). The length of the CDR3 is 12 residues. The V and J ends lost 3 bases and 8 bases respectively, with 14 bases between them. CDR1 and CDR2 from the germline V gene are SQVTM and ANQGSEA. The CDR3 protein is CSVEAGPAKQYF. CDR3 nucleotides: TGCAGCGTTGAGGCAGGGCCGGCGAAGCAGTACTTC.